This T cell receptor beta chain stems from a study of T cell responses to AZD1222 COVID-19 vaccine. Whole-study results and caveats: Within unmutated variant regions lay the reported targets of nearly half of spike-specific TCRs. Most donors were white British, females outnumbered males, and clonal diversity was possibly underestimated. It was only after the peak T cell response that any repertoires were sampled.

Of note for this clone: Its target is not known.

TCRdb keeps only in-frame clones here, not all; method: immunoSEQ multiplex PCR. The sample includes some 83,000 clones, approximately 85% of them seen just once. CDR3 size: 16 residues. Germline CDR1 reads SGDLS; CDR2 reads YYNGEE. With 0 bases clipped from V and 2 bases from J, the junction kept 6 bases outside the gene matches. This chain uses TRBV9 with TRBJ2-3, with 7 bases matching TRBD2. Material: peripheral blood, obtained on day 0 of AZD1222 vaccination. The receptor was isolated from an adult in good health. The CDR3 loop reads CASSVGAGAITDTQYF. The CDR3 coding sequence is TGTGCCAGCAGCGTAGGGGCGGGAGCGATCACAGATACGCAGTATTTT.